The 3 T cell receptor beta chains below come from one sample, sequenced in a study of spatial heterogeneity in lung cancer (dated by TCRdb to about 2019). Sample time point, as interpreted from the label and publication: sample taken at primary tumor resection. Receptor libraries were prepared by 5' RACE. TCRdb lists the instrument as NextSeq 500. TCRdb itself trimmed the public reads at Q25 with fastp, ran MiXCR and retained productive beta chains. All rows with the same CDR3 protein become a single entry with the most common DNA and genes. Present in this sample are about 100,000 distinct CDR3 sequences, 4.4% of which were seen just once. In total, the top ten clones hold over 20% of the sample. Here is what the overall study found, with its caveats: A correlation was observed between the number of expanded intratumoral alpha and beta TCRs and the tumor nonsynonymous mutation count.

The antigens of these receptors remain unknown. The sequencing used lung tumor tissue, collected at surgery. These TCRs come from a male donor with early-stage non-small cell lung cancer.

This clonotype was counted only a few times. The chain has TRBV30 and TRBJ1-1, with D uncertain. Germline-derived CDR1 and CDR2 are GTSNPN and SVGIG (reference sequence). V lost 3 bases to trimming and J lost 4 bases, with 9 bases between them. This CDR3 region has 12 residues. CDR3 in amino acids: CAWRVEGTEAFF. In DNA, the CDR3 is TGTGCCTGGAGGGTTGAGGGCACTGAAGCTTTCTTT.

Ten or more counts support this clonotype. This rearrangement joins TRBV6-2 or TRBV6-3 to TRBJ1-1; D gene unclear. Germline assignment: CDR1 MNHEY and CDR2 SVGEGT. The CDR3 is 15 residues long. V shed 5 bases and J shed 2 bases, with 15 bases lying between them. The CDR3 DNA reads TGTGCCAGCAGTGCCTACGGTGAAACTAACACTGAAGCTTTCTTT. It translates to CASSAYGETNTEAFF.

This clonotype occurred many times. The gene calls are TRBV24-1 and TRBJ1-2; unclear D gene. Trimming left V 5 bases short and J 3 bases short, with 12 bases between. The germline CDR1 and CDR2 sequences are KGHDR and SFDVKD. This CDR3 has 14 residues. DNA for the CDR3: TGTGCCACCAGTGGTGGGAAAAAGGACTATGGCTACACCTTC. The encoded protein is CATSGGKKDYGYTF.